This entry lists 6 T cell receptor beta chains sequenced from one sample in a study of blood T cell repertoires in COVID-19. Generated by immunoSEQ multiplex PCR, the TCRdb table keeps only in-frame clones and is missing some. The sample includes 35,000 to 55,000 clones, approximately 91% seen only once; the top ten take 14%. Sequencing was carried out using peripheral blood. These receptors all stem from a human donor in a cohort sampled during active COVID-19.

The chain is built from TRBV7-2 and TRBJ2-2, with D perhaps TRBD1 (6 bases). The germline V gene encodes CDR1 SGHTA and CDR2 FQGNSA. The CDR3 spans 15 residues. V was pared by 5 bases and J by 5 bases, with 15 bases between. The CDR3 region has the DNA TGTGCCAGCAGCCAGACCGGACAGTCAACCGGGGAGCTGTTTTTT. Protein: CASSQTGQSTGELFF.

The chain couples TRBV18 to TRBJ2-2; D perhaps matches TRBD1 (5 bases). V lost 0 bases and J 4 bases, leaving 15 bases between the germline ends. The CDR3 has 17 amino acids. In germline, CDR1 is KGHSH, CDR2 LQKENI. The CDR3 sequence: CASSPPNSGSPTGELFF. In nucleotides, the CDR3 is TGTGCCAGCTCACCACCGAATTCAGGGTCACCCACCGGGGAGCTGTTTTTT.

This clone was counted once. CDR3 nucleotide sequence: TGTGCCACCGAGGGGACAGGGACGAACACCGGGGAGCTGTTTTTT. It yields the protein CATEGTGTNTGELFF. The chain employs TRBV10-3 and TRBJ2-2, with 9 bases that match TRBD1. CDR1 is ENHRY, CDR2 SYGVKD, per germline. The CDR3 contains 15 residues. V lost 10 bases and J lost 0; bases outside the gene matches: 6.

The chain carries TRBV24-1 and TRBJ2-1; TRBD1 matches 9 bases. The germline V gene encodes CDR1 KGHDR and CDR2 SFDVKD. The CDR3 consists of 15 residues. Trimming removed 3 bases from V and 6 bases from J; junction bases left unmatched: 5. The CDR3 here is CATSDVRTGANEQFF. CDR3 in DNA: TGTGCCACCAGTGATGTGAGGACAGGGGCCAATGAGCAGTTCTTC.

The gene calls are TRBV4-1 and TRBJ1-4, with D perhaps TRBD1 (5 bases). The V and J ends lost 1 base and 4 bases respectively, with 10 bases between them. Germline-derived CDR1 and CDR2 are MGHRA and YSYEKL. The CDR3 runs to 15 residues. Written as DNA, the CDR3 is TGCGCCAGCAGCCAAGGACAGTCGTATAATGAAAAACTGTTTTTT. Encoded protein: CASSQGQSYNEKLFF.

This clone appeared once. The chain employs TRBV12-5 and TRBJ1-1; D is possibly TRBD1 (5 bases). Per germline, CDR1 LGHNT and CDR2 FRNRAP. This CDR3 contains 16 residues. V gave up 1 base and J gave up 1 base, with 13 bases separating them. The CDR3 sequence is CASGLGITGTNTEAFF. The CDR3 region has the DNA TGTGCTAGTGGTTTGGGAATTACAGGCACGAACACTGAAGCTTTCTTT.